A selection of T cell receptor beta chains follows, all from one sample in a study of blood T cell repertoires in COVID-19. Repertoires were generated with immunoSEQ multiplex PCR, while TCRdb's copy carries only in-frame clones and drops some. The sample shows about 170,000 clones, around 85% of them seen only once. Sequences were obtained from peripheral blood. The receptors shown here come from an older man with COVID-19, enrolled during active disease. CDR3s include the opening cysteine and the closing phenylalanine or tryptophan. The D gene is left open where the match is weak. Expanded clones are given a class, and other clones once, few, many or no size at all.

v_call: TRBV5-4
d_call: -
clone_size: few
j_call: TRBJ1-1
cdr3_aa: CASSSRGGDTEAFF
cdr3_nt: TGTGCCAGCAGCAGCCGCGGGGGAGACACTGAAGCTTTCTTT

v_call: TRBV6-5
d_call: -
clone_size: -
j_call: TRBJ1-2
cdr3_aa: CASREGPNYGYTF
cdr3_nt: TGTGCCAGCAGAGAGGGCCCTAACTATGGCTACACCTTC

v_call: TRBV28
d_call: -
clone_size: -
j_call: TRBJ1-5
cdr3_aa: CASNKISAGIYSNQPQHF
cdr3_nt: TGTGCCAGCAACAAGATTAGCGCGGGGATCTATAGCAATCAGCCCCAGCATTTT

v_call: TRBV5-1
d_call: -
clone_size: -
j_call: TRBJ1-5
cdr3_aa: CASSFGGDQPQHF
cdr3_nt: TGCGCCAGCAGCTTTGGGGGGGACCAGCCCCAGCATTTT

v_call: TRBV18
d_call: TRBD1
clone_size: once
j_call: TRBJ1-1
cdr3_aa: CASSFGQGNTEAFF
cdr3_nt: TGTGCCAGCTCATTTGGACAGGGGAACACTGAAGCTTTCTTT

v_call: TRBV5-6
d_call: TRBD1
clone_size: once
j_call: TRBJ2-3
cdr3_aa: CASSLTGVRADTQYF
cdr3_nt: TGTGCCAGCAGCTTAACAGGGGTACGGGCAGATACGCAGTATTTT

v_call: TRBV19
d_call: TRBD1
clone_size: -
j_call: TRBJ1-2
cdr3_aa: CASSNRDSYGYTF
cdr3_nt: TGTGCCAGTAGTAACCGGGACAGCTATGGCTACACCTTC

v_call: TRBV28
d_call: TRBD1
clone_size: -
j_call: TRBJ1-4
cdr3_aa: CASSSLQGAFSTNEKLFF
cdr3_nt: TGTGCCAGCAGCTCCTTACAGGGGGCTTTTTCAACTAATGAAAAACTGTTTTTT

v_call: TRBV6-1
d_call: TRBD1
clone_size: once
j_call: TRBJ1-2
cdr3_aa: CASSGSRDRVGPNYGYTF
cdr3_nt: TGTGCCAGCAGTGGGTCTAGGGACAGGGTAGGCCCTAACTATGGCTACACCTTC

v_call: TRBV28
d_call: -
clone_size: once
j_call: TRBJ1-4
cdr3_aa: CASRVGGSHEKLFF
cdr3_nt: TGTGCCAGCAGGGTTGGAGGGTCCCATGAAAAACTGTTTTTT

v_call: TRBV28
d_call: -
clone_size: -
j_call: TRBJ2-3
cdr3_aa: CASTFFGGQDTQYF
cdr3_nt: TGTGCCAGCACCTTTTTCGGGGGGCAAGATACGCAGTATTTT

v_call: TRBV6-6
d_call: -
clone_size: few
j_call: TRBJ1-3
cdr3_aa: CASSYSTGSPGNTIYF
cdr3_nt: TGTGCCAGCAGTTACTCGACGGGGTCTCCTGGAAACACCATATATTTT

v_call: TRBV6-4
d_call: -
clone_size: -
j_call: TRBJ1-1
cdr3_aa: CASSEDSDTEAFF
cdr3_nt: TGTGCCAGCAGTGAAGACAGTGACACTGAAGCTTTCTTT

v_call: TRBV5-1
d_call: -
clone_size: -
j_call: TRBJ1-1
cdr3_aa: CASSLEVRGTEAFF
cdr3_nt: TGCGCCAGCAGCTTGGAGGTAAGGGGCACTGAAGCTTTCTTT

v_call: TRBV7-9
d_call: TRBD1
clone_size: -
j_call: TRBJ1-2
cdr3_aa: CASSLELQGLGYTF
cdr3_nt: TGTGCCAGCAGCTTAGAGCTACAGGGGCTTGGCTACACCTTC

v_call: TRBV19
d_call: -
clone_size: once
j_call: TRBJ1-1
cdr3_aa: CASSTRGRGEETEAFF
cdr3_nt: TGTGCCAGTAGTACCCGTGGCAGGGGTGAGGAGACTGAAGCTTTCTTT

v_call: TRBV28
d_call: TRBD2
clone_size: once
j_call: TRBJ2-1
cdr3_aa: CASSFSWGGSDEQFF
cdr3_nt: TGTGCCAGCAGTTTCTCTTGGGGGGGGTCGGATGAGCAGTTCTTC

v_call: TRBV9
d_call: -
clone_size: -
j_call: TRBJ2-7
cdr3_aa: CASSVEGVGEQYF
cdr3_nt: TGTGCCAGCAGCGTAGAAGGGGTCGGGGAGCAGTACTTC

v_call: TRBV2
d_call: TRBD2
clone_size: -
j_call: TRBJ2-1
cdr3_aa: CASSVERGSDEQFF
cdr3_nt: TGTGCCAGCAGTGTGGAGCGGGGGTCGGATGAGCAGTTCTTC

v_call: TRBV18
d_call: TRBD1
clone_size: -
j_call: TRBJ1-4
cdr3_aa: CASSPGTGEKLFF
cdr3_nt: TGTGCCAGCTCACCAGGGACAGGTGAAAAACTGTTTTTT

v_call: TRBV11-2
d_call: -
clone_size: -
j_call: TRBJ2-1
cdr3_aa: CASSLSGYNEQFF
cdr3_nt: TGTGCCAGCAGCTTGAGCGGCTACAATGAGCAGTTCTTC

v_call: TRBV20-1
d_call: TRBD1
clone_size: -
j_call: TRBJ1-2
cdr3_aa: CSAGTGYGYTF
cdr3_nt: TGCAGTGCTGGGACAGGCTATGGCTACACCTTC

v_call: TRBV14
d_call: TRBD2
clone_size: once
j_call: TRBJ2-3
cdr3_aa: CASSPILAGYTDTQYF
cdr3_nt: TGTGCCAGCAGCCCTATACTAGCGGGGTACACAGATACGCAGTATTTT

v_call: TRBV2
d_call: -
clone_size: -
j_call: TRBJ1-6
cdr3_aa: CASNAGVNSPLHF
cdr3_nt: TGTGCCAGCAACGCAGGGGTTAATTCACCCCTCCACTTT

v_call: TRBV7-9
d_call: TRBD1
clone_size: -
j_call: TRBJ2-3
cdr3_aa: CASSLAGQRTDTQYF
cdr3_nt: TGTGCCAGCAGCTTAGCGGGACAGAGAACAGATACGCAGTATTTT

v_call: TRBV7-2
d_call: -
clone_size: -
j_call: TRBJ1-1
cdr3_aa: CASSSQGGNTEAFF
cdr3_nt: TGTGCCAGCAGTAGTCAGGGAGGAAACACTGAAGCTTTCTTT

v_call: TRBV6-1
d_call: -
clone_size: few
j_call: TRBJ1-1
cdr3_aa: CASSEGWGEVTEAFF
cdr3_nt: TGTGCCAGCAGTGAAGGGTGGGGGGAGGTCACTGAAGCTTTCTTT

v_call: TRBV9
d_call: -
clone_size: large
j_call: TRBJ2-5
cdr3_aa: CASSVAGGFQETQYF
cdr3_nt: TGTGCCAGCAGCGTAGCGGGGGGCTTCCAAGAGACCCAGTACTTC

v_call: TRBV7-2
d_call: -
clone_size: -
j_call: TRBJ1-5
cdr3_aa: CASSSESDQPQHF
cdr3_nt: TGTGCCAGCAGCTCTGAATCGGATCAGCCCCAGCATTTT

v_call: TRBV12-5
d_call: -
clone_size: -
j_call: TRBJ1-1
cdr3_aa: CASGLVAGGEAFF
cdr3_nt: TGTGCTAGTGGTTTGGTCGCGGGGGGCGAAGCTTTCTTT

v_call: TRBV7-9
d_call: -
clone_size: -
j_call: TRBJ2-7
cdr3_aa: CASSARGWGTGYSYEQYF
cdr3_nt: TGTGCCAGCAGCGCTAGAGGATGGGGAACAGGGTACTCCTACGAGCAGTACTTC

v_call: TRBV5-4
d_call: TRBD1
clone_size: -
j_call: TRBJ1-2
cdr3_aa: CASSLKGGSNYGYTF
cdr3_nt: TGTGCCAGCAGCTTGAAAGGGGGCTCGAACTATGGCTACACCTTC

v_call: TRBV7-9
d_call: -
clone_size: -
j_call: TRBJ1-1
cdr3_aa: CASEIVNTEAFF
cdr3_nt: TGTGCCAGCGAGATCGTGAACACTGAAGCTTTCTTT

v_call: TRBV19
d_call: TRBD2
clone_size: -
j_call: TRBJ2-3
cdr3_aa: CASRNRGGQDTQYF
cdr3_nt: TGTGCCAGCAGAAATCGGGGGGGCCAAGATACGCAGTATTTT

v_call: TRBV7-9
d_call: TRBD1
clone_size: -
j_call: TRBJ2-1
cdr3_aa: CASSLVWGQSSYNEQFF
cdr3_nt: TGTGCCAGCAGCTTAGTTTGGGGACAGAGCTCCTACAATGAGCAGTTCTTC

v_call: TRBV6-1
d_call: TRBD1
clone_size: -
j_call: TRBJ1-6
cdr3_aa: CASSDAAGTGGTPLHF
cdr3_nt: TGTGCCAGCAGTGATGCGGCAGGTACAGGGGGTACACCCCTCCACTTT

v_call: TRBV7-7
d_call: -
clone_size: -
j_call: TRBJ2-7
cdr3_aa: CASSLERGEQYF
cdr3_nt: TGTGCCAGCAGCTTAGAGCGCGGAGAGCAGTACTTC